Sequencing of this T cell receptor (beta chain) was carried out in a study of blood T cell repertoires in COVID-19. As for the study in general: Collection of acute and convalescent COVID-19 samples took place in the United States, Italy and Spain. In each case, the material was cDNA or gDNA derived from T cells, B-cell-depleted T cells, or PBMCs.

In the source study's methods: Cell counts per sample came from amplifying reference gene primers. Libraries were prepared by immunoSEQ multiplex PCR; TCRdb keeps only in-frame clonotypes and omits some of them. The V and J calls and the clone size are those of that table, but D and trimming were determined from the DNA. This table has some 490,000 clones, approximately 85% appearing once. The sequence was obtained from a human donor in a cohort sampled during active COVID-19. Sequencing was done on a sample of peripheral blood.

The CDR3 region is CASSLTVRNEQFF. CDR3 nucleotides: TGTGCCAGCAGTTTAACCGTCCGGAATGAGCAGTTCTTC. V usage is TRBV28 and J usage is TRBJ2-1, with D unclear. V gave up 2 bases and J gave up 7 bases, with 9 bases separating them. The length of the CDR3 is 13 residues. Germline assignment: CDR1 MDHEN and CDR2 SYDVKM. The variable domain in full, completed from reference TRBV28 and TRBJ2-1, reads DVKVTQSSRYLVKRTGEKVFLECVQDMDHENMFWYRQDPGLGLRLIYFSYDVKMKEKGDIPEGYSVSREKKERFSLILESASTNQTSMYLCASSLTVRNEQFFGPGTRLTVL.